One and the same sample provided the 32 T cell receptor beta chains below, sequenced in a study of T cell responses to AZD1222 COVID-19 vaccine. The table came from immunoSEQ multiplex PCR; TCRdb's copy has only in-frame clones and leaves some out. The data contain about 120,000 clones, 75% to 95% of them seen just once; the ten biggest clones take up 4.2%. Sample: peripheral blood, taken 28 days after the second dose of the MenACWY control vaccine. These receptors originate from an adult who received the MenACWY meningococcal vaccine as a control.

The table lists this clone with a count of one. The V gene is TRBV4-1, the J gene TRBJ2-3; a possible D gene is TRBD1 (7 bases). CDR1 is MGHRA, CDR2 YSYEKL, per germline. V lost 4 bases to trimming and J lost 3 bases, with 14 bases between them. The length of the CDR3 is 15 residues. CDR3 sequence: CASSPRTGGTDTQYF. CDR3 sequence (DNA): TGCGCCAGCAGCCCCAGGACAGGAGGGACAGATACGCAGTATTTT.

This chain links TRBV9 with TRBJ2-3; D remains ambiguous. In germline, CDR1 is SGDLS, CDR2 YYNGEE. Trimming removed 4 bases from V and 2 bases from J, with 11 bases in between. This CDR3 comprises 14 residues. This CDR3 is CASSPRADTDTQYF. The CDR3 region has the DNA TGTGCCAGCAGCCCCCGGGCAGACACAGATACGCAGTATTTT.

The J gene is TRBJ1-1, the V gene TRBV10-3; 12 bases line up with TRBD1. V trimming: 8 bases; J trimming: 6 bases; junction bases outside the gene matches: 13. CDR3 length: 16 residues. CDR1 is ENHRY and CDR2 is SYGVKD in the germline V gene. CDR3 region: CAIRPAGQGADAEAFF. CDR3 DNA sequence: TGTGCCATCCGCCCCGCGGGACAGGGGGCTGACGCTGAAGCTTTCTTT.

The chain carries TRBV7-2 and TRBJ2-5, with D perhaps TRBD1 (7 bases). This CDR3 comprises 16 residues. Germline loops: CDR1 SGHTA, CDR2 FQGNSA. The germline V and J ends were trimmed by 0 bases and 5 bases, with 16 bases remaining between them. CDR3 sequence reads: CASSLAPTGRLETQYF. CDR3 in DNA: TGTGCCAGCAGCTTAGCACCGACAGGGAGGCTGGAGACCCAGTACTTC.

This chain links TRBV19 with TRBJ1-6, with D possibly being TRBD1 (5 bases). CDR1 and CDR2 (germline): LNHDA, SQIVND (reference sequence). V shed 7 bases and J shed 10 bases, with 17 bases lying between them. This CDR3 contains 14 residues. CDR3 residues: CASTSGTAGSPLHF. CDR3 sequence (DNA): TGTGCCAGTACTTCCGGGACCGCGGGCTCACCCCTCCACTTT.

This sequence joins TRBV5-4 and TRBJ2-5, with 10 bases lining up with TRBD1. The germline CDR1 and CDR2 sequences are SGHNT and YYREEE (reference sequence). The CDR3 length is 15 residues. Germline trimming cut 3 bases from V and 5 bases from J; bases unmatched to any gene: 7. CDR3 amino acids: CASSYRQGARETQYF. In DNA form, the CDR3 reads TGTGCCAGCAGCTATCGACAGGGGGCGCGGGAGACCCAGTACTTC. The full variable domain, with the rest looked up from reference TRBV5-4 and TRBJ2-5, is ETGVTQSPTHLIKTRGQQVTLRCSSQSGHNTVSWYQQALGQGPQFIFQYYREEENGRGNFPPRFSGLQFPNYSSELNVNALELDDSALYLCASSYRQGARETQYFGPGTRLLVL.

This sequence joins TRBV11-2 and TRBJ2-7; D unclear. The CDR3 is 14 amino acids. Germline V lookup: CDR1 SGHAT, CDR2 FQNNGV. Trimming removed 4 bases from V and 0 bases from J, with 10 bases in between. This CDR3 reads CASSYLSSSYEQYV. The CDR3 nucleotides read TGTGCCAGCAGCTACCTGTCCTCCTCCTACGAGCAGTACGTC.

The V call is TRBV28, the J call TRBJ1-3; D remains unclear. V was shortened by 3 bases and J by 8 bases, with 11 bases between the two germline ends. Germline V gene data show CDR1 as MDHEN and CDR2 as SYDVKM. This CDR3 has 13 amino acids. The CDR3 sequence is CASSFGRVDTIYF. The CDR3, as DNA: TGTGCCAGCAGTTTCGGGCGCGTAGACACCATATATTTT.

Only a few counts were recorded for this clone. The sample holds other DNA sequences that translate to the same CDR3. The rearrangement links TRBV27 to TRBJ2-1, with D perhaps given as TRBD1 or TRBD2 (5 bases each). The CDR3 covers 12 residues. Germline V gene lookup returns CDR1 MNHEY and CDR2 SMNVEV (reference sequence). Trimming stripped 3 bases from V and 8 bases from J, with 8 bases between. The CDR3 region has the DNA TGTGCCAGCAGTTTGTTGGGGGATGAGCAGTTCTTC. Its protein is CASSLLGDEQFF.

The chain employs TRBV5-1 and TRBJ2-7; weak D call: TRBD2 (6 bases). This CDR3 comprises 17 residues. Germline CDR1 SGHRS, CDR2 YFSETQ. V shed 4 bases and J shed 2 bases, with 22 bases lying between them. As DNA, the CDR3 is TGCGCCAGCAGCCCTGGGGGGACGGCCCCATTCACCTACGAGCAGTACTTC. Protein sequence: CASSPGGTAPFTYEQYF.

This chain links TRBV27 with TRBJ1-1; 9 bases are a match to TRBD1. CDR1 is MNHEY, CDR2 SMNVEV, per germline (reference sequence). CDR3 length equals 15 residues. V lost 6 bases and J lost 5; bases outside the gene matches: 10. CDR3 DNA sequence: TGTGCCAGCAGGGGGACAGGGATGTTTGGGACTGAAGCTTTCTTT. Translated: CASRGTGMFGTEAFF.

The rearrangement uses TRBV5-1 and TRBJ2-3; D is unresolved. The CDR3 runs to 14 residues. Germline assignment: CDR1 SGHRS and CDR2 YFSETQ. Trimming left V 7 bases short and J 0 bases short, with 12 bases between. The CDR3 DNA follows: TGCGCCAGCTTACAACAAAGTAGCACAGATACGCAGTATTTT. It is translated as CASLQQSSTDTQYF.

The V and J genes are TRBV11-2 and TRBJ1-3; no firm D call. Per the germline V gene, CDR1 is SGHAT and CDR2 is FQNNGV. This CDR3 contains 17 residues. V lost 0 bases and J 0 bases, leaving 12 bases between the germline ends. The CDR3 DNA reads as TGTGCCAGCAGCTTAGATAGGCAGGTCCTCTCTGGAAACACCATATATTTT. This gives the protein CASSLDRQVLSGNTIYF.

The chain combines TRBV5-8 with TRBJ2-5; D assignment may be TRBD1 or TRBD2 (5 bases each). The CDR3 runs 14 residues. V was shortened by 4 bases and J by 5 bases, with 15 bases between the two germline ends. Germline V gives CDR1 SGHTS, CDR2 YDEGEE. The CDR3 DNA is TGTGCCAGCAGCCCTGGGACCAAGCGGGAGACCCAGTACTTC. Its protein is CASSPGTKRETQYF.

This clone appeared once. The chain recombines TRBV27 with TRBJ2-7, with 9 nucleotides matching TRBD1. V gave up 6 bases and J gave up 7 bases; unmatched junction bases: 7. Germline-derived CDR1 and CDR2 are MNHEY and SMNVEV (reference sequence). The CDR3 sequence is 13 residues long. The CDR3 bases are TGTGCCAGCAGGCGGACAGGGGTTAAAGAGCAGTACGTC. The encoded protein is CASRRTGVKEQYV.

The chain recombines TRBV6-5 with TRBJ1-2; D gene unclear. Trimming removed 1 base from V and 6 bases from J, with 6 bases in between. Germline loops: CDR1 MNHEY, CDR2 SVGAGI. There are 12 residues in the CDR3. CDR3 region: CASSYLGNGYTF. The CDR3 bases are TGTGCCAGCAGTTACTTGGGGAATGGCTACACCTTC.

The DNA for the CDR3 is TGCGCCAGCAGCTTGGTTTCCCGGGGATCAGATACGCAGTATTTT. Its translation is CASSLVSRGSDTQYF. The rearrangement uses TRBV5-1 and TRBJ2-3; perhaps TRBD2 as D (5 bases). Germline lookup yields CDR1 SGHRS and CDR2 YFSETQ. Trimming took 0 bases from V and 4 from J, leaving 12 bases between them. CDR3 length: 15 residues.

This chain uses TRBV19 with TRBJ1-6; tentative D call: TRBD1 (6 bases). V lost 5 bases to trimming and J lost 6 bases, with 14 bases between them. The CDR3 sequence is 15 residues long. Germline V lookup: CDR1 LNHDA, CDR2 SQIVND (reference sequence). The CDR3 DNA follows: TGTGCCAGTAGTGCCACAGGGTCGGCTAATTCACCCCTCCACTTT. This codes for CASSATGSANSPLHF.

The V gene is TRBV27, the J gene TRBJ1-5; maybe TRBD1 (6 bases). Germline V lookup: CDR1 MNHEY, CDR2 SMNVEV (reference sequence). The CDR3 length is 15 residues. Trimming shortened V by 3 bases and J by 3 bases, and 12 bases separated the two germline ends. CDR3 region: CASSLGGGVNQPQHF. As DNA, the CDR3 is TGTGCCAGCAGTTTGGGGGGCGGGGTCAATCAGCCCCAGCATTTT.

The CDR3 nucleotides are TGTGCCAGCAGCCAAGATGATTGGGCGTCAGGGTATGGCTACACCTTC. This gives the protein CASSQDDWASGYGYTF. The V call is TRBV14, the J call TRBJ1-2, with D possibly TRBD1 on 5 matching bases. The CDR3 contains 16 residues. Germline V gene sequence: CDR1 SGHDN, CDR2 FVKESK. V was trimmed by 0 bases and J by 5 bases, leaving 16 bases between them.

This rearrangement joins TRBV5-6 to TRBJ2-1; no firm D call. V was trimmed by 6 bases and J by 10 bases, leaving 17 bases between them. Per the germline V gene, CDR1 is SGHDT and CDR2 is YYEEEE. The CDR3 runs 13 residues. The CDR3 nucleotides read TGTGCCAGCACCGCGCTCGGGCTGAAAGAGCAGTTCTTC. Translating it yields CASTALGLKEQFF.

The chain recombines TRBV5-4 with TRBJ2-3; D gene uncertain. Germline CDR1 reads SGHNT; CDR2 reads YYREEE (reference sequence). CDR3 length equals 16 residues. Trimming took off 0 bases at V and 1 base at J, with 12 bases between the two ends. The CDR3: CASSLAATVGTDTQYF. As DNA, the CDR3 is TGTGCCAGCAGCTTGGCGGCTACTGTCGGCACAGATACGCAGTATTTT. The full variable domain, with the rest looked up from reference TRBV5-4 and TRBJ2-3, is ETGVTQSPTHLIKTRGQQVTLRCSSQSGHNTVSWYQQALGQGPQFIFQYYREEENGRGNFPPRFSGLQFPNYSSELNVNALELDDSALYLCASSLAATVGTDTQYFGPGTRLTVL.

This clone was counted once. The gene calls are TRBV2 and TRBJ1-5; no definite D call. Germline loops: CDR1 SNHLY, CDR2 FYNNEI. Trimming took 6 bases from V and 0 from J, leaving 15 bases between them. There are 16 residues in the CDR3. The CDR3 sequence: CASSDGYTFSNQPQHF. The DNA of the CDR3 is TGTGCCAGCAGCGACGGATACACTTTTAGCAATCAGCCCCAGCATTTT.

This clone came up once. V and J are TRBV29-1 and TRBJ1-1; no clear D. This CDR3 has 17 residues. Germline assignment: CDR1 SQVTM and CDR2 ANQGSEA. The germline V and J ends were trimmed by 0 bases and 7 bases, with 24 bases remaining between them. The CDR3 is CSVEDNSGMGSLSEAFF. CDR3 nucleotides: TGCAGCGTTGAAGATAATTCCGGTATGGGCAGCCTTAGTGAAGCTTTCTTT.

The chain links TRBV6-5 to TRBJ2-2; either TRBD1 or TRBD2 may fit D (5 bases each). Germline loops: CDR1 MNHEY, CDR2 SVGAGI. CDR3 length: 15 residues. Trimming stripped 4 bases from V and 0 bases from J, with 9 bases between. The CDR3 is CASSWDPANTGELFF. DNA of the CDR3: TGTGCCAGCAGTTGGGACCCCGCGAACACCGGGGAGCTGTTTTTT.

This rearrangement joins TRBV19 to TRBJ1-2; 9 bases fit TRBD1. The ends lost 8 bases at V and 3 bases at J; junction bases unmatched: 4. The germline V gene encodes CDR1 LNHDA and CDR2 SQIVND (reference sequence). This CDR3 has 13 amino acids. The CDR3 spells CASFDRGDYGYTF. CDR3 nucleotides: TGTGCCAGTTTTGACAGGGGGGACTATGGCTACACCTTC.

In its sample, this clone was seen a few times. This chain connects TRBV7-8 to TRBJ2-3, with TRBD2 matching 10 bases. The CDR3 loop spans 16 amino acids. The germline V gene encodes CDR1 SGHVS and CDR2 FQNEAQ. V shed 5 bases and J 3 bases; nucleotides not matched to a gene: 8. Here the CDR3 DNA reads TGTGCCAGCAGCACAAAACTAGCGGGGTTTACAGATACGCAGTATTTT. As protein: CASSTKLAGFTDTQYF.

A remark on this clone: The limits of the CDR3 on the DNA are not certain, so only TCRdb's listed CDR3 is given. The genes are TRBV28 and TRBJ2-2. The length of the CDR3 is 15 amino acids, counting both ends. The germline V gene has CDR1 MDHEN and CDR2 SYDVKM. The CDR3 region is CASSQKQETPGSCFF.

This clone was seen just once. The chain uses TRBV28 and TRBJ1-4, with unresolved D. The V end was cut by 5 bases, the J end by 0 bases, with 4 bases between. Per the germline V gene, CDR1 is MDHEN and CDR2 is SYDVKM. The CDR3 covers 13 residues. As DNA, the CDR3 is TGTGCCAGCAGTCTTGCAACTAATGAAAAACTGTTTTTT. Translating it yields CASSLATNEKLFF.

CDR3 coding DNA: TGTGCCAGCTCATCCGCCGAGGGGGTGTCTGAAGCTTTCTTT. Translated, it gives CASSSAEGVSEAFF. The gene calls are TRBV18 and TRBJ1-1; D is perhaps TRBD1 (6 bases). The CDR3 sequence is 14 residues long. V was pared by 5 bases and J by 6 bases, with 16 bases between. Germline CDR1 reads KGHSH; CDR2 reads LQKENI.

This rearrangement joins TRBV27 to TRBJ2-3, with 7 positions matching TRBD1. Germline V gives CDR1 MNHEY, CDR2 SMNVEV (reference sequence). This CDR3 has 16 residues. V was clipped by 4 bases and J by 0 bases; unmatched bases: 7. CDR3 residues: CASSSYRGLSTDTQYF. In nucleotides, the CDR3 is TGTGCCAGCAGTTCTTATAGGGGGCTCAGCACAGATACGCAGTATTTT.

Only a few counts were recorded for this clone. The CDR3 reads CASSTRLAGGNRSYNEQFF. The CDR3 bases are TGTGCCAGCAGCACCCGACTAGCGGGAGGCAACCGCTCCTACAATGAGCAGTTCTTC. The chain employs TRBV7-9 and TRBJ2-1; the match to TRBD2 covers 13 bases. The V gene end was trimmed by 5 bases and the J gene end by 0 bases; junction bases not matched to a gene: 10. The CDR3 runs to 19 residues. Germline lookup yields CDR1 SEHNR and CDR2 FQNEAQ (reference sequence).